Below, one T cell receptor beta chain is given with its context. The data derive from a study of blood T cell repertoires in COVID-19. In Seattle, patients joined the study during active infection and were tracked longitudinally. The authors' processing: Reference gene primer amplification gave nucleated cell count estimates. The data were produced by immunoSEQ multiplex PCR, yet TCRdb's version contains in-frame clones alone and is incomplete. D and trimming come from the DNA, and the V and J calls and clone size come from that table. This table has about 300,000 clones, under 90% appearing once. Trimming removed 2 bases at V and 8 bases at J, with 12 bases between. CDR1 is KGHSH and CDR2 is LQKENI in the germline V gene. This CDR3 has 14 residues.

The chain carries TRBV18 and TRBJ1-4, with D possibly matching TRBD1 (6 bases). The sequencing sample was made of peripheral blood. The TCR originated in a woman aged 25 to 39 with COVID-19, enrolled during active disease. DNA for the CDR3: TGTGCCAGCTCACCAGCAGGGGTGCAGGAAAAACTGTTTTTT. As protein: CASSPAGVQEKLFF.